This T cell receptor (beta chain) was captured by sequencing in a study of cytomegalovirus exposure and HLA in healthy donors listed by TCRdb under 2017. For the study in its entirety: According to an earlier analysis of 450 to 650 of the donors, 150 million to 200 million T cells yielded 90 million to 140 million unique TCR beta sequences and approximately 300 Gb of sequence data. Typing coverage differed by locus: A, B, C, DRB1 and DQB1 were typed in about 629-630 donors, DQA1 in about 550, DPA1 in 606, and DPB1 in around 440. Donor age, sex, ethnicity and CMV serostatus were compiled alongside the repertoire data. The later analysis used no new phenotypic data to find candidate immune exposures, relying instead on TCR beta sequences and their occurrence across donors. To study patterns of TCR occurrence, a later analysis re-analyzed previously published TCR beta repertoires from 666 donors and added high-resolution HLA genotyping. On average, 235,054 unique TCR beta nucleotide sequences were sequenced per donor among more than 350 genotyped donors of the cohort, with 15% to 20% of those sequences being non-productive. A separate validation cohort of over 95 different subjects was used in addition to the 666-subject first cohort. The T cell repertoires of 666 subjects were profiled by immunosequencing and related to cytomegalovirus serostatus. To predict cytomegalovirus infection status, the study combined high-throughput TCR immunosequencing, statistical association of individual TCRs with disease status, and machine learning. All discovery cohort repertoires had been generated on a single sequencing platform. An earlier analysis of 587 of the donors used high-throughput TCR beta sequencing to judge whether each TCR beta V gene segment behaved as functional or pseudogenic. An early release covering some 640 HLA-typed donors comprised around 300 gigabases of sequencing data and tens of millions of unique TCR sequences. Because of strong linkage in the cohort, four to six DR-DQ haplotypes were treated as single units for association and clustering. A later genetic analysis took genome-wide SNP genotypes for about 55% of the 666 donors and used that subset as a discovery cohort. The genetic ancestry cluster associated with self-reported Caucasian donors included approximately 85% of the 350 to 500 genotyped donors. The study aimed to test whether cataloging public T cell receptors could reveal signatures of past pathogen exposure. Class I and class II HLA loci were covered by the typing at four-digit resolution. Study-level results and caveats: CMV serostatus was the only immune exposure information available for the cohort. V-gene and J-gene trimming of TCR beta chains was associated with a missense DCLRE1C variant in a later genetic analysis, and the association was replicated in an independent cohort. Most TCR sequences were observed very rarely across donors, whereas some public TCRs were present in many individuals. Assigning TCR associations to individual alleles was difficult when HLA alleles, especially DR and DQ, strongly co-occurred. According to a later analysis, TCR association rates differed among HLA loci, with DRB1 alleles showing the most associated TCRs and HLA-C alleles showing the fewest. The study gave a list of 150 to 200 TCR beta chains associated with cytomegalovirus. At a false discovery rate of 0.05, a later analysis linked about 16,000 TCR beta sequences to specific HLA alleles. The classifier was reported to diagnose cytomegalovirus status with high specificity and sensitivity in both the original and validation cohorts. Linkage disequilibrium might explain the correlated functional status among segregating V segments, but an unknown experimental factor could not be ruled out. The earlier analysis of some 560 of the donors excluded roughly 17 rarely observed V segments, including chromosome 9 orphons, because counts were too low. Roughly uniform sequencing depth across donors was assumed in presence/absence analyses, although this assumption may not hold. A group of highly shared sequence variants was considered likely to be a technical artifact of the sequencing pipeline. Because HLA typing was unavailable for some donors at each locus, only the typed subset was used in association tests. A further reported finding was that TCR beta sequences accurately predicted the HLA-A and HLA-B alleles for most subjects in the first cohort. In vitro tests confirmed that a few of the cytomegalovirus-associated TCR beta chains recognize cytomegalovirus antigens. The authors suggested that the approach could potentially be generalized to other disease states and immunological phenotypes. In a later analysis, HLA-associated TCR beta chains were found to be more clonally expanded and to have lower generation probabilities than equally common non-associated chains. This cohort had only TCR beta chains sequenced, and the lack of alpha or paired-chain data limited which features could be detected. A later genetic analysis reported fewer N-insertions in productive TCRs among donors in an Asian-associated ancestry cluster than the approximately 670-donor mean. A later analysis found that most CMV-associated TCR beta chains appeared HLA-restricted, with HLA associations seemingly driven largely by CMV exposure. In a later analysis, several top co-occurrence clusters were reported to appear linked to parvovirus B19, influenza, CMV and Epstein-Barr virus. Some IMGT-functional V segments, including TRBV6-2 and TRBV6-3, could not be told apart with the 87-base-pair reads, so those segments were excluded. In an earlier analysis of approximately 590 of the donors, most TCR beta V segments appeared in productive rearrangements about 87% or about 30% of the time, broadly matching IMGT annotations.

This clone was seen a handful of times. What this receptor recognizes is not known. Per-base quality was not reported, and no clone a single base away is much larger than it. Receptors were amplified or captured by the immunoSEQ multiplex PCR assay. A mixture of 60 forward primers for TCR Vbeta segments and 13 reverse primers for TCR Jbeta segments was used in the multiplex PCR. The CDR3 region of rearranged TCR beta genes was amplified from genomic DNA by a multiplex PCR assay. The amplified TCR beta libraries were sequenced on the Illumina HiSeq System as 87-base-pair reads. In the authors' own workflow: Across the 600 to 700 repertoires, a later analysis counted 75 million to 90 million unique TCR beta chains, 8.5 million to 12 million of which were shared by at least two donors. To remove PCR and sequencing errors, raw reads were error-corrected and collapsed into unique sequences using a nearest-neighbor algorithm that merged closely related sequences. Alignment of CDR3 sequences to IMGT reference sequences was used to assign V, D and J gene segments. For a sequence to be retained, a match of at least six nucleotides to both a V gene segment and a J gene segment was required. Rearrangements were called productive when the CDR3 lacked stop codons and stayed in frame with V and J; all others were non-productive. Following IMGT convention, CDR3 was defined as the stretch from the second conserved V-encoded cysteine to the conserved J-encoded phenylalanine. The earlier analysis of 500 to 750 of the donors excluded any sequence lacking an unambiguous match to a single V gene segment. An earlier analysis of about 600 of the donors called V segments functional above 56.7% productive rearrangements and segregating when the between-donor standard deviation exceeded 5%. A statistical classification framework was built for diagnosing cytomegalovirus status from the catalog of TCR beta chain sequences. A later analysis assigned V and J genes by comparing TCR nucleotide sequences with IMGT/GENE-DB human TR gene sequences. Using the TCRdist pipeline, a later analysis assigned CDR3 sequences along with most-parsimonious VDJ recombination scenarios. In a later analysis, every TCR beta chain was defined by the combination of its CDR3 amino acid sequence and its V-gene family, and reads without a unique V-gene family were dropped. As a way to deal with suspected cross-contamination and a sequencing artifact, a later analysis dropped 640 or so nucleotide sequences that were highly shared and had low generation probability. In a later analysis, a clonal expansion index was calculated for each public chain from normalized within-repertoire ranks of inferred template counts. In a later analysis, generation probabilities were computed with a VDJ recombination model fitted to out-of-frame rearrangements, and the resulting probabilities were checked against IGoR. A later analysis scored TCR-TCR, TCR-HLA and TCR-CMV co-occurrence with hypergeometric tests, applying a repertoire-size bias correction to TCR pairs. False discovery rates were estimated in a later analysis by permuting HLA or CMV assignments 20 times. In a later analysis, co-occurring TCRs were grouped using DBSCAN, with TCRdist sequence similarity added in when clustering inside HLA-allele-positive subsets. For co-occurrence clustering, repertoires with fewer than 30,000 or more than 120,000 public chains were excluded, along with five repertoires with anomalous nucleotide sharing. TCRdb carries this immuneACCESS record with in-frame sequences only. Its versions omit some clonotypes, under half of them owing to an unresolved V gene in the studies checked, with the rest unexplained. That table furnishes V, J and clone size, whereas the DNA furnished D and trimming. A total of about 130,000 clones appear in this sample, 15% to 20% of them only once. Approximately 2.6% of the sample rests with the top ten.

CDR1 and CDR2 (SGHRS, YFSETQ) derive from the germline V gene. From the cysteine up to the phenylalanine, the CDR3 has a length of 17 residues. Here the CDR3 DNA is all that survives: 51 bases in frame from base 1. Deletion took 4 bases off V and 1 base off J, with a span of 19 bases between the germline ends. The cohort consisted of 600 to 700 healthy bone marrow donors. Cohort members were all nominally healthy when sampled, although unrecorded immune exposures were likely present. The donor tested CMV seropositive, placing the donor among the approximately 290 seropositive members of the cohort. A peripheral blood sample was provided by each donor, and peripheral blood mononuclear cells were used for TCR beta sequencing. The Qiagen DNeasy Blood Extraction Kit was used to extract genomic DNA from the blood cell samples.

The receptor comes from a female donor in good health and CMV-seropositive. Recombination linked TRBV5-1 to TRBJ2-3; perhaps TRBD1 is the D gene, with 6 bases matching. Source material: PBMCs. The nucleotide sequence reads as follows: TGCGCCAGCAGCACGCCACAGGGAATTTTTGGCACAGATACGCAGTATTTT. Its translation reads: CASSTPQGIFGTDTQYF.